Listed below are T cell receptor beta chains from one sample, sequenced in a study of PD-L1 blockade in urothelial cancer. Here immunoSEQ multiplex PCR was the method, and the copy in TCRdb shows in-frame clones only, minus some. The sample holds more than 90,000 clones, around 93% seen once. Sequencing used PBMCs, obtained around atezolizumab (anti-PD-L1) treatment. Receptors were obtained from a man in his sixties with urothelial cancer. The conserved cysteine and the conserved F or W are not part of the CDR3 here. The size field is filled for only some rows; it gives once, few, many or a size class.

clone size	V gene	CDR3 protein
NA	TRBV9	ASSRTSGGPEEQF
NA	TRBV7-9	ASSPERTGWSEQF
NA	TRBV28	ASSFSGVPSYEQY
NA	TRBV9	ASRDISGNTIY
NA	TRBV19	ARRGGPLH
NA	TRBV27	ASSFSPSLLVGGYT
NA	TRBV28	ASRGQGYADTQY
NA	TRBV7-9	ASSPAEVLTEAF
NA	TRBV4-1	ASSQDGEPNEKLF
NA	TRBV7-2	ASSLLGLAAYNEQF
NA	TRBV30	AWNPQGAGTEAF
NA	TRBV7-9	ASSLAGGPLNEQF
NA	TRBV27	ASSLSYGQWADNSPLH
NA	TRBV4-1	ASSQERLGGGTEAF
once	TRBV10-3	AISESLAGGTDTQY
NA	TRBV6-1	ASSEASIAQF
NA	TRBV19	ASSMGQGWYYGYT
NA	TRBV16	ASSLYTQPTGRSDTQY
few	TRBV27	ASSLFGAGGPRNGYT
NA	TRBV5-4	AGSPTGTNMEQY
NA	TRBV11-2	ASSLGALLETQY
NA	TRBV11-2	ASSHPGTATFSGNTIY
few	TRBV9	ASSPGTGYGYT
NA	TRBV5-4	ASSLGSGGLETQY
NA	TRBV7-8	ASSSTGQAIYGYT
NA	TRBV7-2	ASSLQVGQPQH
NA	TRBV11-2	ASSSLRDINYGYT
NA	TRBV10-2	ASSDRGLNYGYT
NA	TRBV7-9	ASSPRDFHTGELF
NA	TRBV5-4	ASSLAGTGFSPLH
NA	TRBV11-1	ASSPGRGQGVGNQPQH
once	TRBV29-1	SVEFDGTRGDEQF
once	TRBV5-1	ASSLGSGGTYNEQF
NA	TRBV4-3	ASSQDFRFDTEAF
NA	TRBV5-1	ASSLGGGSYNEQF
NA	TRBV29-1	SVEDIVMNTEAF
NA	TRBV6-5	ASRDRATEAF
NA	TRBV7-2	ASSLEVLAGGEQF
NA	TRBV7-9	ASSLRDGDNEQF
once	TRBV6-5	ASSFPGHPNTEAF
NA	TRBV7-6	ASSPDRVHEQY
NA	TRBV7-3	ASSLSRDGRDEAF
NA	TRBV5-1	ASSFLAANNEQF
NA	TRBV5-1	ASSQSGSQETQY
once	TRBV2	ASRVGGFSSYEQY
NA	TRBV11-2	ASSLAGGFYNEQF
NA	TRBV5-1	ASSPGAPSGNTIY
once	TRBV5-1	ASSGMPGQGSEKLF
NA	TRBV6-5	ASVGTGVTGELF
NA	TRBV19	ASSPTRRENTGELF
NA	TRBV18	ASSPGGGNQPQH
once	TRBV27	ASSLGRGGKLF
NA	TRBV5-1	ASSLGLAGGPDQETQY
NA	TRBV7-3	ASSYRGGETQY
NA	TRBV11-1	ASSLGLAGETSYYEQY
NA	TRBV5-8	ASSIHRGNEQF
NA	TRBV18	ASSPSARGQPQH
NA	TRBV25-1	AIRTRVTDTQY
NA	TRBV6-1	ASSEAGVKISGGYT
NA	TRBV6-5	ASSPAGNEQF